The clone carrying this TCR beta chain has just a few counts. Antigen specificity is unknown. TCRdb ran MiXCR on the reads and lists one entry per CDR3 protein. Of a few hundred thousand distinct CDR3 sequences listed, nearly 35% are singletons. The source of the sample is a study of T cell repertoires in cytomegalovirus infection. About the research overall: As its CMV epitopes, the study selected recently identified HLA-C-restricted and well-studied HLA-B-restricted targets. Indications of both CMV infection and matching HLA type were provided by public TCR beta signatures.

Broader study findings: What dominated the ex vivo response were HLA-C-restricted CMV-specific TCR beta clonotypes.

This sequence originates from a human donor in good health (CMV status not recorded). Some clones in this sample may be carry-over from other donors' samples. This specimen was cultured PBMCs, taken from culture after CMV antigen stimulation.

CDR3 sequence reads: CASSRLAGGAYNEQFF. The CDR3 nucleotides are TGTGCCAGCAGCCGACTAGCGGGAGGGGCCTACAATGAGCAGTTCTTC. J is TRBJ2-1 and V is TRBV14; TRBD2 agrees at 14 bases. CDR1 and CDR2 from the germline V gene are SGHDN and FVKESK. Trimming took 4 bases from V and 2 from J; bases not matched to a gene: 1. The CDR3 extends over 16 amino acids.